This TCR beta chain was recovered during a study of blood T cell repertoires in COVID-19. Unmatched junction bases numbered 4, after V lost 0 bases and J lost 10 bases. The germline CDR1 and CDR2 sequences are LGHDT and YNNKEL (reference sequence). This CDR3 is 13 amino acids long. Seattle researchers signed up patients amid active infection and tracked them longitudinally. In the authors' methods: Using reference gene primer amplification, nucleated cell counts were estimated. Produced via immunoSEQ multiplex PCR; TCRdb's table is partial and in-frame only. V and J calls and clone size are as listed in that table; D and trimming were resolved from the DNA. The data show around 94,000 clones, approximately 92% seen once.

The chain uses TRBV3-1 (or the pseudogene TRBV3-2) and TRBJ1-1; 8 nucleotides agree with TRBD1. The specimen sequenced was peripheral blood. This sequence was found in a woman between 45 and 65 years old with COVID-19, enrolled during active disease. The CDR3 region has the DNA TGTGCCAGCAGCCAAGATCGGGACAGGCCAGCTTTCTTT. Protein product: CASSQDRDRPAFF.